The T cell receptor beta chain under discussion was sequenced for a study of graft-versus-host responses after intestinal transplantation. Study at large: Transplant types were multivisceral, liver-intestinal, or isolated intestinal. Tacrolimus and steroids were given for two to four years to all recipients after anti-thymocyte globulin induction. Study results and caveats: GvH clones turned up in recipient marrow; some had shown up first in ileum or blood.

From germline, CDR1 is SNHLY and CDR2 FYNNEI. V gave up 4 bases and J gave up 0 bases, with 16 bases separating them. This CDR3 has 16 residues. Remarks on this clone: Its target is not known.

TCRdb's copy holds only in-frame clones and misses some; the assay was immunoSEQ multiplex PCR. Found here are about 100,000 clones, roughly nine tenths of them singletons; the top ten hold around 0.95%. The sequence came from a human donor who was the organ donor for an intestinal transplant. The sample in question was unstimulated CD4+ T cells sorted from spleen or lymph node cells, obtained before transplant. This chain links TRBV2 with TRBJ2-7, with D perhaps TRBD1 or TRBD2 (5 bases each). CDR3: CASSAGSPGGSYEQYF. The CDR3 DNA is TGTGCCAGCAGTGCAGGATCGCCTGGGGGCTCCTACGAGCAGTACTTC.